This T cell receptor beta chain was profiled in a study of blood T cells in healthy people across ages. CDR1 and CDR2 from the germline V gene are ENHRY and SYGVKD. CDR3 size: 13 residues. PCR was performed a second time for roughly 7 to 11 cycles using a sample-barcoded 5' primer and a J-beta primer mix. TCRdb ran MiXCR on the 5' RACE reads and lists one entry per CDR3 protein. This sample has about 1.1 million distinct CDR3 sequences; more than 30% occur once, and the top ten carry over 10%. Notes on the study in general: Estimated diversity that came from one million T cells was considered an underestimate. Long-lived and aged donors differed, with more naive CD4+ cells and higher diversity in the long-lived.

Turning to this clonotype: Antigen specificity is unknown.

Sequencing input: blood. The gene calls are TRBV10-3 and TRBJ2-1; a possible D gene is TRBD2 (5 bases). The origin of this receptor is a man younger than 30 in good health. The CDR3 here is CAVRRTALDEQFF. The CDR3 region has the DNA TGTGCAGTGCGTAGGACTGCCTTGGATGAGCAGTTCTTC.